Below, one T cell receptor beta chain is given with its context. Measured with immunoSEQ multiplex PCR; TCRdb has only the in-frame clones, and not every one. The table shows 950,000 to 1,200,000 clones, with 77% occurring only once. Germline V gives CDR1 SGHRS, CDR2 YFSETQ. The CDR3 covers 15 residues. Trimming shortened V by 0 bases and J by 3 bases, and 11 bases separated the two germline ends. The data stem from a study of shared clonotypes between healthy human individuals. The sequence was collected from a man younger than 35 in good health. Some clones in this sample may be carry-over from other donors' samples. The chain recombines TRBV5-1 with TRBJ2-3, with D perhaps matching TRBD2 (6 bases). Material for sequencing was memory CD4+ T cells from PBMCs. Subset in this sample: CD45RA-negative fraction. This CDR3 reads CASSLGGVITDTQYF. The CDR3 DNA follows: TGCGCCAGCAGCTTGGGCGGGGTAATTACAGATACGCAGTATTTT.